This TCR beta chain was retrieved from a study of cytomegalovirus exposure and HLA in healthy donors. Whole-study results and caveats: Researchers reported that a few CMV-associated chains were confirmed in vitro as CMV antigen-specific. No immune exposure information besides CMV serostatus was available. Some public TCRs appeared in many individuals, while most sequences were rare. Later analysis demonstrated an association between a missense DCLRE1C variant and TCR beta V- and J-gene trimming.

V was pared by 6 bases and J by 4 bases, with 18 bases between. This CDR3 is built from 16 residues. The germline CDR1 and CDR2 sequences are MRHNA and SNTAGT. PCR used 60 Vbeta primers and 13 Jbeta primers. This table comes from immunoSEQ multiplex PCR, and its TCRdb copy is limited to in-frame clones, with some not included. The top ten hold about 1.6% of the sample, which has some 110,000 clones, 80% to 90% seen once. Of note for this clone: Its antigen is not identified.

The sequencing input was PBMCs. This sequence originates from a man in his forties or fifties in good health and CMV-seronegative. The J gene is TRBJ2-2, the V gene TRBV6-4; possible D gene TRBD1, 6 bases. This CDR3 is CASRPSRTAPTGELFF. CDR3 DNA: TGTGCCAGCAGGCCCTCTAGGACAGCCCCCACCGGGGAGCTGTTTTTT.